This TCR beta chain came from a study of T cells in Graves' hyperthyroidism and ophthalmopathy. Study-level results: Peripheral blood also featured most of the thyroid clonotypes expanded above 0.001. Progression to ophthalmopathy was predicted a median of roughly 6.6 months early.

To note about this clonotype: Its specificity is not known.

When hyperthyroidism was first diagnosed, the blood sample was taken, preceding any ophthalmopathy symptoms. The germline CDR1 and CDR2 sequences are SGHTA and FQGNSA. This CDR3 has 15 amino acids. V was clipped by 5 bases and J by 5 bases, with 18 bases between them. Using RNA transcripts as the source, TCR beta CDR3 regions were amplified. Initially, a first-round RT-PCR of the TCR CDR3 employed the HTBI primer set. Using its own MiXCR run on the multiplex PCR reads, TCRdb lists one record per CDR3 protein. This table has roughly 170,000 distinct CDR3 sequences, around 8.9% appearing once. The sequence derives from a woman younger than 35 with Graves' hyperthyroidism that later progressed to Graves' ophthalmopathy. This chain uses TRBV7-2 with TRBJ2-5; no clear D gene. The sample was blood. CDR3 coding DNA: TGTGCCAGCAGCCGCGGAGTGGCGACCAGGGAGACCCAGTACTTC. Its translation is CASSRGVATRETQYF.